Many counts were recorded for the clone carrying this T cell receptor (beta chain). Its antigen is still unknown. Researchers prepared the TCRbeta library using unique molecular identifiers, the study reports. TCRdb ran MiXCR on the PCR reads and lists one entry per CDR3 protein. The sample contains about 980,000 distinct CDR3 sequences, 25% to 30% of which appear only once. The CDR3 is 15 amino acids. Trimming at V came to 6 bases and at J to 4 bases, leaving 6 bases not matched to a gene. This record belongs to a study of T-cell reconstitution after alpha-beta-depleted transplantation in children. Study-wide findings and caveats: Fresh T-cell production supplied most of the T-cell counts and diversity seen one year after transplant.

The V call is TRBV12-3 or TRBV12-4, the J call TRBJ2-1; 10 bases line up with TRBD1. The TCR originated in a boy under three years old who had a stem cell transplant for SCID, so the T cells may come from the graft donor. Source: PBMCs, mostly from graft donor cells, taken 360 days after TCRalphabeta/CD19-depleted stem cell transplant. The CDR3 DNA is TGTGCCAGCAGCCCGGACAGGGGGTTTTACAATGAGCAGTTCTTC. Residues: CASSPDRGFYNEQFF.